The entry below describes one TCR beta chain. This specimen belongs to a study of cytomegalovirus exposure and HLA in healthy donors. 60 Vbeta and 13 Jbeta primers were used in PCR. The assay was immunoSEQ multiplex PCR, and TCRdb's table has in-frame clones only and misses some. This sample carries some 150,000 clones, over 60% of them seen once, and the ten largest clones take 2.3%. The CDR3 length is 13 residues. The V end lost 6 bases, the J end lost 8 bases, and 15 bases lay between the germline ends. Germline V lookup: CDR1 SGDLS, CDR2 YYNGEE. The chain links TRBV9 to TRBJ2-1; maybe TRBD2 (5 bases). This sequence was found in a woman in her forties or fifties in good health and CMV-seronegative. Source material: PBMCs. For the CDR3, the DNA is TGTGCCAGCACGGGGATTGCTGAGGATGAGCAGTTCTTC. It encodes CASTGIAEDEQFF.